This T cell receptor beta chain is drawn from a study of molecular identifiers for immune sequencing clone quantification. The V gene's germline CDR1 is SGHAT and CDR2 FQDESV (reference sequence). The CDR3 has 16 residues. V lost 5 bases, J lost 2 bases, and 19 bases lay in between. In this sample, this clonotype turned up a few times. Listed TCR primers, together with previously described methods, were used for the bulk TCR libraries. A single record per CDR3 protein comes from TCRdb applying MiXCR to the PCR reads. The sample includes about 640,000 distinct CDR3 sequences, approximately 20% of them seen just once.

The J gene is TRBJ2-7, the V gene TRBV11-1, with D perhaps TRBD1 (6 bases). Material for sequencing was naive CD8+ T cells from blood, with Jurkat cell RNA spiked in. Regarding subset: FACS-sorted CD8+CD4-CCR7+CD45RA+ naive T cells. This receptor was obtained from a human donor in good health. Some libraries in this study had Jurkat cell RNA spiked in. DNA of the CDR3: TGTGCCAGCAGCCCCGGCCGGGACATGGTACCCTACGAGCAGTACTTC. Residues: CASSPGRDMVPYEQYF.